A selection of T cell receptor beta chains follows, all from one sample in a study of shared clonotypes between healthy human individuals. Using immunoSEQ multiplex PCR, the repertoire was profiled, and TCRdb retains in-frame clones only, with some absent. This table has around 2.1 million clones, almost 96% appearing once. Source material: naive CD4+ T cells sorted from blood. Receptors originate from a man younger than 35 in good health. Each CDR3 is given with its conserved first and last residue. Each record gives: D gene, V gene, J gene, clone size, CDR3 protein, CDR3 DNA. D genes are given only for firm matches. The size entry is marked missing in some rows and otherwise reads once, few, many or a size class.

D gene: TRBD2; V gene: TRBV30; J gene: TRBJ2-5; clone size: NA; CDR3 protein: CAFTTSGRGETQYF; CDR3 DNA: TGTGCCTTCACAACTAGCGGGAGAGGAGAGACCCAGTACTTC
D gene: TRBD1; V gene: TRBV18; J gene: TRBJ2-7; clone size: NA; CDR3 protein: CASTPDRNEQYF; CDR3 DNA: TGTGCCAGCACGCCGGACAGGAACGAGCAGTACTTC
D gene: NA; V gene: TRBV6-6; J gene: TRBJ2-5; clone size: NA; CDR3 protein: CASSYSTAGETQYF; CDR3 DNA: TGTGCCAGCAGTTACTCGACGGCCGGGGAGACCCAGTACTTC
D gene: NA; V gene: TRBV30; J gene: TRBJ1-5; clone size: NA; CDR3 protein: CAWSVRAGSNNQPQHF; CDR3 DNA: TGTGCCTGGAGTGTACGGGCAGGGAGTAACAATCAGCCCCAGCATTTT
D gene: TRBD2; V gene: TRBV6-1; J gene: TRBJ2-1; clone size: NA; CDR3 protein: CASRETSGIYNEQFF; CDR3 DNA: TGTGCCAGCAGGGAGACTAGCGGTATCTACAATGAGCAGTTCTTC
D gene: NA; V gene: TRBV2; J gene: TRBJ2-2; clone size: NA; CDR3 protein: CASRTDTGELFF; CDR3 DNA: TGTGCCAGCAGGACGGACACCGGGGAGCTGTTTTTT
D gene: NA; V gene: TRBV5-1; J gene: TRBJ1-4; clone size: NA; CDR3 protein: CASSTVRGAVEKLFF; CDR3 DNA: TGCGCCAGCAGCACCGTAAGGGGGGCGGTTGAAAAACTGTTTTTT
D gene: NA; V gene: TRBV2; J gene: TRBJ2-5; clone size: NA; CDR3 protein: CASSSTGLQETQYF; CDR3 DNA: TGTGCCAGCAGTTCCACAGGTTTACAAGAGACCCAGTACTTC
D gene: TRBD2; V gene: TRBV7-6; J gene: TRBJ2-3; clone size: once; CDR3 protein: CASSPRRLAGERDTQYF; CDR3 DNA: TGTGCCAGCAGCCCCCGCCGCCTAGCGGGAGAGAGAGATACGCAGTATTTT
D gene: NA; V gene: TRBV2; J gene: TRBJ1-6; clone size: NA; CDR3 protein: CASSELHGSPLHF; CDR3 DNA: TGTGCCAGCAGTGAACTCCACGGGTCACCCCTCCACTTT
D gene: TRBD2; V gene: TRBV11-1; J gene: TRBJ2-5; clone size: once; CDR3 protein: CASSSGLEGTQETQYF; CDR3 DNA: TGTGCCAGCAGCTCAGGACTAGAGGGGACTCAAGAGACCCAGTACTTC
D gene: TRBD2; V gene: TRBV12-5; J gene: TRBJ2-3; clone size: once; CDR3 protein: CASGSSGGGTDTQYF; CDR3 DNA: TGTGCTAGTGGCTCAAGCGGGGGGGGCACAGATACGCAGTATTTT
D gene: NA; V gene: TRBV4-2; J gene: TRBJ2-6; clone size: NA; CDR3 protein: CASSQAWTNPLAGANVLTF; CDR3 DNA: TGTGCCAGCAGCCAAGCTTGGACAAATCCATTGGCTGGGGCCAACGTCCTGACTTTC
D gene: TRBD2; V gene: TRBV4-3; J gene: TRBJ2-3; clone size: once; CDR3 protein: CASSQLPTSGRSVTDTQYF; CDR3 DNA: TGCGCCAGCAGCCAACTCCCGACTAGCGGGAGGAGCGTCACAGATACGCAGTATTTT
D gene: NA; V gene: TRBV19; J gene: TRBJ1-4; clone size: NA; CDR3 protein: CASSIVVARFNEKLFF; CDR3 DNA: TGTGCCAGTAGTATAGTCGTCGCGAGATTTAATGAAAAACTGTTTTTT
D gene: NA; V gene: TRBV18; J gene: TRBJ2-6; clone size: NA; CDR3 protein: CASSPASGANVLTF; CDR3 DNA: TGTGCCAGCTCACCAGCTTCTGGGGCCAACGTCCTGACTTTC
D gene: NA; V gene: TRBV27; J gene: TRBJ2-3; clone size: once; CDR3 protein: CASSSGLSTDTQYF; CDR3 DNA: TGTGCCAGCAGTTCCGGACTCAGCACAGATACGCAGTATTTT
D gene: NA; V gene: TRBV7-2; J gene: TRBJ2-1; clone size: NA; CDR3 protein: CASSVRGDNEQFF; CDR3 DNA: TGTGCCAGCAGCGTCAGGGGAGACAATGAGCAGTTCTTC
D gene: NA; V gene: TRBV28; J gene: TRBJ2-3; clone size: NA; CDR3 protein: CASRAPDPFTDTQYF; CDR3 DNA: TGTGCCAGCAGGGCTCCGGACCCATTCACAGATACGCAGTATTTT
D gene: TRBD1; V gene: TRBV28; J gene: TRBJ2-2; clone size: NA; CDR3 protein: CASREDRENTGELFF; CDR3 DNA: TGTGCCAGCAGGGAGGACAGGGAGAACACCGGGGAGCTGTTTTTT
D gene: TRBD2; V gene: TRBV5-4; J gene: TRBJ2-5; clone size: NA; CDR3 protein: CASSLRSSGGETQYF; CDR3 DNA: TGTGCCAGCAGCTTACGGTCTAGCGGAGGAGAGACCCAGTACTTC
D gene: NA; V gene: TRBV6-5; J gene: TRBJ2-7; clone size: NA; CDR3 protein: CASSPRSGRYEQYF; CDR3 DNA: TGTGCCAGCAGCCCCCGGTCCGGTCGCTACGAGCAGTACTTC
D gene: NA; V gene: TRBV30; J gene: TRBJ2-3; clone size: NA; CDR3 protein: CAWSVVSYRDTQYF; CDR3 DNA: TGTGCCTGGAGTGTGGTTAGCTACAGAGATACGCAGTATTTT
D gene: TRBD1; V gene: TRBV7-2; J gene: TRBJ1-6; clone size: NA; CDR3 protein: CASTKKWTGDYNSPLHF; CDR3 DNA: TGTGCCAGCACCAAAAAATGGACAGGGGACTATAATTCACCCCTCCACTTT